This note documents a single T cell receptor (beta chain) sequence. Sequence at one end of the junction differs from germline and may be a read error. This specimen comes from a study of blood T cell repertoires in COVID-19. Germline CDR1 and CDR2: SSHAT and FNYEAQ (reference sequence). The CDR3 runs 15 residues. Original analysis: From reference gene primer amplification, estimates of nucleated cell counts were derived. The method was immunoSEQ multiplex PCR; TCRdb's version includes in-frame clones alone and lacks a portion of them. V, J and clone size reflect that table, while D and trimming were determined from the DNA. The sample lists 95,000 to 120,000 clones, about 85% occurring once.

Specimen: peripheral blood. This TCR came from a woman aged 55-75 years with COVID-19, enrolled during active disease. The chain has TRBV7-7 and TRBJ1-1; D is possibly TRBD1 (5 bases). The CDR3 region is CASSPGIGVNTEAFF. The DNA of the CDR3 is TGTGCTAGCAGCCCAGGGATAGGGGTGAACACTGAAGCTTTCTTT.